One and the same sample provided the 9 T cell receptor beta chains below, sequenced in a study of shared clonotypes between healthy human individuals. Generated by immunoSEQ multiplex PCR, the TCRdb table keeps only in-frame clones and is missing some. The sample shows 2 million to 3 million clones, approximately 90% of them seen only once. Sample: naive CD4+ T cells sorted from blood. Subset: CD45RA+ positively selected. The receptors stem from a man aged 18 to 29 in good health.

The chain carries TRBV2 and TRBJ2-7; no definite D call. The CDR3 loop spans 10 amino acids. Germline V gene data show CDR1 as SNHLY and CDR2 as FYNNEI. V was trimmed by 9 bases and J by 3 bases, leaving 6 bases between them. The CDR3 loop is CASAVYEQYF. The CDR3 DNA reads TGTGCCAGTGCCGTCTACGAGCAGTACTTC.

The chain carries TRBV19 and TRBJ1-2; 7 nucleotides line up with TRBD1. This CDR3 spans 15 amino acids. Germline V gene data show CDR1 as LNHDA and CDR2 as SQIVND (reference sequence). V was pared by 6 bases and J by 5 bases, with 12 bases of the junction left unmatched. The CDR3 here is CASRVTGASGYGYTF. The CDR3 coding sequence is TGTGCCAGTAGAGTAACAGGGGCCTCGGGGTATGGCTACACCTTC.

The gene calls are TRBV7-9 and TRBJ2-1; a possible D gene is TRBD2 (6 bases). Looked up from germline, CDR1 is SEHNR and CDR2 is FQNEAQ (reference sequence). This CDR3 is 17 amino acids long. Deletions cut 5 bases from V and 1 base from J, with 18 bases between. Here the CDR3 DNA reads TGTGCCAGCAGCCCCAGAGAGACTAGTAGTTCCTACAATGAGCAGTTCTTC. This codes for CASSPRETSSSYNEQFF. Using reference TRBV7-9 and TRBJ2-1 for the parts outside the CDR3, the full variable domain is DTGVSQNPRHKITKRGQNVTFRCDPISEHNRLYWYRQTLGQGPEFLTYFQNEAQLEKSRLLSDRFSAERPKGSFSTLEIQRTEQGDSAMYLCASSPRETSSSYNEQFFGPGTRLTVL.

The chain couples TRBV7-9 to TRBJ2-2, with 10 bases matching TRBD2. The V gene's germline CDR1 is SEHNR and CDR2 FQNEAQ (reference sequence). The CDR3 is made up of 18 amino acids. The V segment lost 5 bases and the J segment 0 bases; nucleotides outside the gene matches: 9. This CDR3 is CASSLGVAGGANTGELFF. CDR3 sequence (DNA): TGTGCCAGCAGCCTCGGAGTAGCGGGAGGCGCGAACACCGGGGAGCTGTTTTTT.

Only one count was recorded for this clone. In DNA form, the CDR3 reads TGTGCCTGGAGTGTAACGGCATCAACTAATGAAAAACTGTTTTTT. Protein: CAWSVTASTNEKLFF. The chain couples TRBV30 to TRBJ1-4; D is unclear. The CDR3 consists of 15 residues. V was trimmed by 0 bases and J by 0 bases, leaving 8 bases between them. Germline assignment: CDR1 GTSNPN and CDR2 SVGIG (reference sequence).

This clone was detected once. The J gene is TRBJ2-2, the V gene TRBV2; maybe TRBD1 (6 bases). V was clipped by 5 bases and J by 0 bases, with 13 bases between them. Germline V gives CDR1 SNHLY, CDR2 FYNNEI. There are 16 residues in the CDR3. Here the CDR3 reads CASSKGRGANTGELFF. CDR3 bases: TGTGCCAGCAGTAAGGGCAGGGGAGCGAACACCGGGGAGCTGTTTTTT.

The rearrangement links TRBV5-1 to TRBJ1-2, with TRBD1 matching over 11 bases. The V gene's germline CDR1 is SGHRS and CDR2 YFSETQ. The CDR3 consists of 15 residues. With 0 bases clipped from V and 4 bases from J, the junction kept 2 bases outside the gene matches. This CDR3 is CASSLGTGGGYGYTF. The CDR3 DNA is TGCGCCAGCAGCTTGGGGACAGGGGGCGGCTATGGCTACACCTTC.

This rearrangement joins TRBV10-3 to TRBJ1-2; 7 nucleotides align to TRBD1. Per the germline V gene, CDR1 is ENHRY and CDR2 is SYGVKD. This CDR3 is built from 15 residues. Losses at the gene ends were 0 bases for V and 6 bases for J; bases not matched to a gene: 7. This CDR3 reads CAISESAQGVNGYTF. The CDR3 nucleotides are TGTGCCATCAGTGAGTCGGCCCAGGGGGTGAATGGCTACACCTTC.

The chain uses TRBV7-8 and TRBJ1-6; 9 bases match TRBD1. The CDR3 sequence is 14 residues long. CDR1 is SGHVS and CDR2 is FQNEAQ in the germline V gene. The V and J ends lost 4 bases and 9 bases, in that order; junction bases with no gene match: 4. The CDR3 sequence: CASSWDRDGSPLHF. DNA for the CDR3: TGTGCCAGCAGCTGGGACAGGGATGGTTCACCCCTCCACTTT.